This T cell receptor beta chain was captured by sequencing in a study of T cells in localized non-small cell lung cancer. Profiled with immunoSEQ multiplex PCR; TCRdb holds only in-frame clones, not every one. The sample contains roughly 70,000 clones, 80% to 90% of which appear only once. As concerns this clone: The antigen remains undetermined.

Overall study findings and caveats: Adjacent lung was found to contain a median about 62 of the top 100 tumor clones.

CDR3 length: 15 amino acids. V lost 2 bases and J lost 7; bases outside the gene matches: 6. Germline-derived CDR1 and CDR2 are SNHLY and FYNNEI. The source was peripheral blood, collected before any cancer treatment. The rearrangement links TRBV2 to TRBJ1-4; 8 positions match TRBD1. The clonotype comes from a male donor aged 60 or older with stage III squamous cell lung carcinoma. This CDR3 is CASSEPGQGGEKLFF. The DNA of the CDR3 is TGTGCCAGCAGTGAACCTGGACAGGGAGGTGAAAAACTGTTTTTT.